Presented here are 18 T cell receptor beta chains from one specimen sequenced in a study of cytotoxic CD8 clonotypes in ibrutinib-treated CLL. Method: immunoSEQ multiplex PCR; TCRdb's copy keeps in-frame clones and lacks some. The repertoire holds around 310,000 clones, almost 80% seen once, with about 6.7% in the top ten. The source material was PBMCs, sampled before ibrutinib treatment. These receptors were taken from a human donor with chronic lymphocytic leukemia.

In DNA form, the CDR3 reads TGTGCCAGCAGCCCGAACTCCTACGAGCAGTACTTC. Protein sequence: CASSPNSYEQYF. The rearrangement uses TRBV7-6 and TRBJ2-7; D is unresolved. Germline V CDR1 and CDR2: SGHVS, FNYEAQ. The CDR3 runs to 12 residues. Trimming left V 5 bases short and J 0 bases short, with 5 bases between.

The chain is built from TRBV19 and TRBJ2-1, with 9 bases fitting TRBD2. J gave up 4 bases and V 4 bases, and 2 bases lay outside the gene matches. This CDR3 has 14 amino acids. Looked up from germline, CDR1 is LNHDA and CDR2 is SQIVND (reference sequence). Here the CDR3 reads CASSRLAEYNEQFF. CDR3 sequence (DNA): TGTGCCAGTAGTAGACTAGCGGAATACAATGAGCAGTTCTTC.

This clone was recorded once. The chain recombines TRBV2 with TRBJ1-5, with a tentative D call TRBD1 (5 bases). V lost 8 bases to trimming and J lost 6 bases, with 11 bases between them. The CDR3 runs to 12 residues. Germline V gene data show CDR1 as SNHLY and CDR2 as FYNNEI. CDR3 region: CASQETGQPQHF. Written as DNA, the CDR3 is TGTGCCAGCCAAGAAACAGGTCAGCCCCAGCATTTT. Full variable domain (rest looked up from reference TRBV2 and TRBJ1-5): EPEVTQTPSHQVTQMGQEVILRCVPISNHLYFYWYRQILGQKVEFLVSFYNNEISEKSEIFDDQFSVERPDGSNFTLKIRSTKLEDSAMYFCASQETGQPQHFGDGTRLSIL.

The rearrangement joins TRBV5-1 to TRBJ2-3; 11 bases map to TRBD2. J gave up 5 bases and V 10 bases, and 9 bases lay outside the gene matches. CDR1 SGHRS and CDR2 YFSETQ come from the germline V gene. The CDR3 spans 14 residues. DNA for the CDR3: TGCGCCGGAACTAGCGGGAGTATTGGAGATACGCAGTATTTT. It translates to CAGTSGSIGDTQYF.

This clone was recorded a few times. V is TRBV6-5 and J is TRBJ2-5; D might be TRBD1 (7 bases). V was pared by 7 bases and J by 3 bases, with 12 bases between. The CDR3 is made up of 13 amino acids. Germline values: CDR1 MNHEY, CDR2 SVGAGI. The chain's CDR3 is CASNAGGKETQYF. As DNA, the CDR3 is TGTGCCAGCAACGCAGGGGGGAAAGAGACCCAGTACTTC.

The genes are TRBV7-9 and TRBJ2-1; possibly TRBD1 for D (6 bases). Trimming shortened V by 5 bases and J by 5 bases, and 16 bases separated the two germline ends. Germline-derived CDR1 and CDR2 are SEHNR and FQNEAQ (reference sequence). The CDR3 covers 15 residues. DNA for the CDR3: TGTGCCAGCAGCCGTGGTCGAGGACAGAACAATGAGCAGTTCTTC. Protein: CASSRGRGQNNEQFF.

This clone was seen only a few times. In nucleotides, the CDR3 is TGTGCCAGAGGAGGGTGTAGGAGGCCACCCTACAATGAGCAGTTCTTC. This encodes CARGGCRRPPYNEQFF. V is TRBV7-2 and J is TRBJ2-1; D might be TRBD2 (6 bases). The CDR3 covers 16 residues. V was trimmed by 9 bases and J by 2 bases, leaving 20 bases between them. The germline V gene encodes CDR1 SGHTA and CDR2 FQGNSA.

The rearrangement joins TRBV29-1 to TRBJ2-7, with 7 positions matching TRBD2. The CDR3 runs 14 residues. Germline V gene sequence: CDR1 SQVTM, CDR2 ANQGSEA. After removal of 1 base from V and 6 bases from J, the junction contained 9 bases not matched to a gene. The CDR3 sequence is CSVEVMTGGSEQYF. CDR3 nucleotide sequence: TGCAGCGTTGAAGTTATGACGGGAGGAAGCGAGCAGTACTTC.

The V gene is TRBV7-2, the J gene TRBJ1-6, with D possibly being TRBD1 (6 bases). V was pared by 2 bases and J by 6 bases, with 14 bases between. CDR3 length: 16 amino acids. Germline V gene lookup returns CDR1 SGHTA and CDR2 FQGNSA. This CDR3 is CASSLYGGQFNSPLHF. The CDR3 DNA is TGTGCCAGCAGCTTATACGGCGGACAGTTTAATTCACCCCTCCACTTT.

The chain has TRBV4-1 and TRBJ2-5; TRBD1 or TRBD2 may be the D gene (7 bases each). The CDR3 sequence is 18 residues long. V lost 2 bases, J lost 0 bases, and 19 bases lay in between. Germline V CDR1 and CDR2: MGHRA, YSYEKL. In DNA, the CDR3 is TGCGCCAGCAGCCAACACAGGGGAGCGGGAAAGTACCAAGAGACCCAGTACTTC. Protein sequence: CASSQHRGAGKYQETQYF.

The chain uses TRBV9 and TRBJ1-2, with no clear D. Between the trimmed V and J ends, which lost 3 bases and 2 bases, there was a span of 14 bases. In germline, CDR1 is SGDLS, CDR2 YYNGEE. The length of the CDR3 is 15 residues. For the CDR3, the DNA is TGTGCCAGCAGCGGCTTTACGAGAGGGAACTATGGCTACACCTTC. This translates into CASSGFTRGNYGYTF.

The chain joins TRBV19 to TRBJ1-1; the match to TRBD1 covers 7 bases. The germline V gene has CDR1 LNHDA and CDR2 SQIVND (reference sequence). This CDR3 has 16 residues. J was trimmed by 5 bases and V by 5 bases; bases with no gene match: 14. Here the CDR3 reads CASSPDRVGIWTEAFF. For the CDR3, the DNA is TGTGCCAGTAGTCCAGACAGGGTGGGAATCTGGACTGAAGCTTTCTTT.

The J gene is TRBJ2-7, the V gene TRBV11-3; no reliable D call. The CDR3 runs to 17 residues. CDR1 and CDR2 from the germline V gene are SGHNT and YENEEA. The V end lost 1 base, the J end lost 0 bases, and 16 bases lay between the germline ends. The CDR3: CASSLVPTTRSSYEQYF. CDR3 sequence (DNA): TGTGCCAGCAGCTTAGTCCCAACGACAAGAAGCTCCTACGAGCAGTACTTC.

V is TRBV15 and J is TRBJ2-7, with 8 bases aligning to TRBD1. Trimming cost V 1 base and J 5 bases; bases outside gene matches: 7. CDR1 LNHNV and CDR2 YYDKDF come from the germline V gene (reference sequence). The CDR3 totals 15 residues. This CDR3 reads CATSRVGTGLDEQYF. The CDR3 nucleotides read TGTGCCACCAGCAGAGTGGGGACAGGCTTAGACGAGCAGTACTTC. Based on the CDR3 plus reference TRBV15 and TRBJ2-7, the full variable domain is DAMVIQNPRYQVTQFGKPVTLSCSQTLNHNVMYWYQQKSSQAPKLLFHYYDKDFNNEADTPDNFQSRRPNTSFCFLDIRSPGLGDTAMYLCATSRVGTGLDEQYFGPGTRLTVT.

The chain couples TRBV19 to TRBJ2-3; D is unclear. CDR1 is LNHDA and CDR2 is SQIVND in the germline V gene (reference sequence). Trimming removed 4 bases from V and 1 base from J, with 12 bases in between. The CDR3 length is 15 residues. CDR3 coding DNA: TGTGCCAGTAGTAATTGGCAAACCGGCACAGATACGCAGTATTTT. It codes for CASSNWQTGTDTQYF.

The chain recombines TRBV9 with TRBJ2-7, with D perhaps matching TRBD1 (5 bases). V dropped 2 bases and J dropped 2 bases, with 14 bases sitting between them. Germline V gene lookup returns CDR1 SGDLS and CDR2 YYNGEE. CDR3 length: 15 residues. CDR3 residues: CASSVDSSKTYEQYF. CDR3 DNA sequence: TGTGCCAGCAGCGTCGACAGTTCAAAGACCTACGAGCAGTACTTC.

The chain links TRBV5-5 to TRBJ1-2; no clear D. Germline lookup yields CDR1 SGHKS and CDR2 YYEKEE (reference sequence). The CDR3 length is 15 residues. Trimming stripped 0 bases from V and 1 base from J, with 10 bases between. As DNA, the CDR3 is TGTGCCAGCAGCTTGGCCAGCAACGTTAACTATGGCTACACCTTC. Residues: CASSLASNVNYGYTF.

The V and J genes are TRBV2 and TRBJ2-3; D is perhaps TRBD1 or TRBD2 (5 bases each). V lost 3 bases to trimming and J lost 0 bases, with 10 bases between them. The length of the CDR3 is 15 residues. The germline CDR1 and CDR2 sequences are SNHLY and FYNNEI. CDR3 sequence reads: CASSEGETSTDTQYF. CDR3 nucleotides: TGTGCCAGCAGTGAGGGGGAGACTAGCACAGATACGCAGTATTTT.